This record looks at one TCR beta chain sequence and its context. Its antigen is currently unknown. This sample was taken from a study of T cell repertoires and HLA-DP antigens. Study-wide context: Alloreactive CD4+ T cells targeted HLA-DP on transduced HeLa.

Profiled with immunoSEQ multiplex PCR; TCRdb holds only in-frame clones, not every one. Of 85,000 to 90,000 clones detected, approximately 89% appear once; the ten largest clones hold about 1.7%. Germline lookup yields CDR1 SNHLY and CDR2 FYNNEI. The CDR3 has 17 residues. V shed 8 bases and J 1 base; nucleotides not matched to a gene: 10. Sequencing input: CD4+ T cells from PBMCs. The clonotype originates from a man aged 45-65 years in good health and CMV-seronegative. The chain employs TRBV2 and TRBJ2-1; 11 bases align to TRBD2. The CDR3 reads CASSWSTSGASYNEQFF. CDR3 sequence (DNA): TGTGCCAGCTCATGGTCGACTAGCGGGGCTTCCTACAATGAGCAGTTCTTC.